Described below is a single TCR beta chain sequence and its context. This entry comes from a study of blood T cells in healthy people across ages. A J-beta primer mix and a sample-barcoded 5' primer were used in a second PCR of roughly 6 to 11 cycles. TCRdb re-called the 5' RACE reads through MiXCR, storing one row per CDR3 protein. The data hold approximately 900,000 distinct CDR3 sequences, with 25% to 30% observed a single time. Germline V CDR1 and CDR2: KGHSH, LQKENI. The CDR3 spans 15 residues. V was pared by 3 bases and J by 1 base, with 11 bases between. The sample was also reused in another study, on T cells of mothers and their children.

The TCR originated in a woman aged 40 to 55 in good health. J is TRBJ2-3 and V is TRBV18; D gene unclear. The sequencing sample was made of blood. As DNA, the CDR3 is TGTGCCAGCTCACCCAGTGCCGGAGGCACAGATACGCAGTATTTT. Protein: CASSPSAGGTDTQYF.